These 15 T cell receptor beta chains came from one sample sequenced in a study of blood T cells in healthy people across ages. Then a second PCR, running about 6 to 11 cycles, was carried out with a sample-barcoded 5' primer and a J-beta primer mix. TCRdb re-called the 5' RACE reads with MiXCR, one entry per CDR3 protein. The sample holds some 550,000 distinct CDR3 sequences, around half seen once. Material: blood. Receptors originate from a man older than 75 in good health.

This clonotype occurred a few times. The chain recombines TRBV5-1 with TRBJ2-7; maybe TRBD1 (6 bases). This CDR3 region has 15 residues. Trimming took 0 bases from V and 3 from J, leaving 13 bases between them. CDR1 and CDR2 from the germline V gene are SGHRS and YFSETQ. The CDR3 protein is CASSLEGGARYEQYF. Written as DNA, the CDR3 is TGCGCCAGCAGCTTGGAAGGGGGAGCCCGCTACGAGCAGTACTTC.

Only one count was recorded for this clonotype. This rearrangement joins TRBV6-5 to TRBJ1-2; a weak D match, TRBD1 (5 bases). This CDR3 comprises 13 residues. The V gene's germline CDR1 is MNHEY and CDR2 SVGAGI. Trimming pared 5 bases from V and 6 bases from J, leaving 13 bases between. Here the CDR3 DNA reads TGTGCCAGCAGTCCAGGGCGGAACCATGGCTACACCTTC. This translates into CASSPGRNHGYTF.

This clonotype was recorded at least ten times. The genes are TRBV6-6 and TRBJ2-3; 7 bases map to TRBD2. This CDR3 contains 13 residues. The germline V gene has CDR1 MNHNY and CDR2 SVGAGI (reference sequence). J was trimmed by 7 bases and V by 0 bases; bases with no gene match: 1. CDR3 sequence reads: CASSYSRGNTQYF. Here the CDR3 DNA reads TGTGCCAGCAGTTACTCGCGGGGGAATACGCAGTATTTT.

This sequence joins TRBV30 and TRBJ2-4, with TRBD1 matching 7 bases. This CDR3 has 13 residues. The ends lost 5 bases at V and 5 bases at J; junction bases unmatched: 6. Looked up from germline, CDR1 is GTSNPN and CDR2 is SVGIG (reference sequence). CDR3 DNA: TGTGCCTGGGGAACAGGGGTCGAAAACATTCAGTACTTC. Protein product: CAWGTGVENIQYF. Looking up the rest from reference TRBV30 and TRBJ2-4 gives the full variable domain: SQTIHQWPATLVQPVGSPLSLECTVEGTSNPNLYWYRQAAGRGLQLLFYSVGIGQISSEVPQNLSASRPQDRQFILSSKKLLLSDSGFYLCAWGTGVENIQYFGAGTRLSVL.

The rearrangement links TRBV6-1 to TRBJ2-1, with D possibly TRBD1 on 7 matching bases. V dropped 4 bases and J dropped 5 bases, with 21 bases sitting between them. Looked up from germline, CDR1 is MNHNS and CDR2 is SASEGT. The CDR3 runs 17 residues. This CDR3 is CASSVAGGGTANNEQFF. DNA for the CDR3: TGTGCCAGCAGTGTAGCAGGAGGAGGGACAGCTAACAATGAGCAGTTCTTC.

This clonotype came up a few times. The chain couples TRBV18 to TRBJ2-5, with D tentatively TRBD2 (6 bases). TRBJ2-7 explains the end of the DNA better; the J call may be wrong. CDR3 length equals 15 residues. Germline V gives CDR1 KGHSH, CDR2 LQKENI. Written as DNA, the CDR3 is TGTGCCAGCTCACCACCTGACGGGAGCCGCTACGAGCAGTACTTC. Translation: CASSPPDGSRYEQYF.

This clonotype was observed once. The junction departs from germline at one end; a sequencing error may be responsible. This chain connects TRBV20-1 to TRBJ2-1; D is perhaps TRBD2 (6 bases). Germline assignment: CDR1 DFQATT and CDR2 SNEGSKA (reference sequence). This CDR3 spans 13 amino acids. CDR3 sequence: CSARVPSVNEQFF. In nucleotides, the CDR3 is TGCAGTGCTAGAGTCCCTAGCGTGAATGAGCAGTTCTTT.

This clonotype was observed a handful of times. The chain is built from TRBV20-1 and TRBJ2-5; D is unresolved. The germline gives CDR1 DFQATT, CDR2 SNEGSKA (reference sequence). CDR3 length: 13 amino acids. Trimming cost V 0 bases and J 13 bases, with 18 bases left between them. CDR3 in DNA: TGCAGTGCTAGAGATAAGGATGTCCGCTCTTCGTACTTC. Its protein is CSARDKDVRSSYF.

The chain uses TRBV5-1 and TRBJ2-1; 8 bases are a match to TRBD2. V shed 4 bases, J shed 5 bases, and the junction held 5 bases outside the gene matches. Germline-derived CDR1 and CDR2 are SGHRS and YFSETQ. The CDR3 runs to 14 residues. Here the CDR3 reads CASSPLAGNNEQFF. CDR3 in DNA: TGCGCCAGCAGCCCTTTAGCGGGAAACAATGAGCAGTTCTTC.

The chain uses TRBV9 and TRBJ2-5, with 7 nucleotides matching TRBD2. CDR1 and CDR2 from the germline V gene are SGDLS and YYNGEE. CDR3 length equals 16 residues. Trimming at V came to 4 bases and at J to 1 base, leaving 10 bases not matched to a gene. CDR3 amino acids: CASSTGTIPGQETQYF. As DNA, the CDR3 is TGTGCCAGCAGCACGGGGACTATCCCCGGCCAAGAGACCCAGTACTTC.

This clonotype was seen a few times. The chain employs TRBV7-9 and TRBJ2-1; 7 nucleotides line up with TRBD1. The CDR3 has 15 amino acids. The V and J ends lost 6 bases and 4 bases, in that order; junction bases with no gene match: 9. From germline, CDR1 is SEHNR and CDR2 FQNEAQ (reference sequence). CDR3 DNA: TGTGCCAGCAGGGAGACAGGGCGGGTTTACAATGAGCAGTTCTTC. Its translation: CASRETGRVYNEQFF.

This clonotype came up once. The genes are TRBV10-3 and TRBJ1-5; D is perhaps TRBD1 (6 bases). CDR3 size: 17 residues. The ends were cut back, 2 bases at V and 0 bases at J, with 14 bases in the middle. Germline V CDR1 and CDR2: ENHRY, SYGVKD. This CDR3 is CAISEHRGGDSNQPQHF. For the CDR3, the DNA is TGTGCCATCAGTGAGCATCGAGGGGGGGATAGCAATCAGCCCCAGCATTTT.

This chain joins TRBV20-1 and TRBJ2-3; 8 nucleotides align to TRBD2. The CDR3 is 16 residues long. After removal of 6 bases from V and 0 bases from J, the junction contained 11 bases not matched to a gene. Germline V gene sequence: CDR1 DFQATT, CDR2 SNEGSKA (reference sequence). CDR3 sequence: CSAHRRGRSSTDTQYF. The CDR3 region has the DNA TGCAGTGCCCACCGACGCGGGAGGTCTAGCACAGATACGCAGTATTTT.

This clonotype was detected ten times or more. V is TRBV6-5 and J is TRBJ2-7; D possibly uses TRBD1 or TRBD2 (5 bases each). CDR1 and CDR2 (germline): MNHEY, SVGAGI. Trimming shortened V by 6 bases and J by 3 bases, and 18 bases separated the two germline ends. There are 15 residues in the CDR3. The CDR3 loop is CASRAGTENFYEQYF. DNA for the CDR3: TGTGCCAGCAGGGCCGGGACCGAAAACTTCTACGAGCAGTACTTC.

The chain carries TRBV7-8 and TRBJ2-1; D possibly matches TRBD1 or TRBD2 (5 bases each). The CDR3 totals 11 residues. CDR1 SGHVS and CDR2 FQNEAQ come from the germline V gene. The ends were cut back, 8 bases at V and 8 bases at J, with 10 bases in the middle. CDR3 sequence (DNA): TGTGCCAGCGACATGGGGGATGAGCAGTTCTTC. Translated, it gives CASDMGDEQFF.